This TCR beta chain stems from a study of neurological immune-mediated disorders. TCRdb re-called the 5' RACE reads through MiXCR, storing one row per CDR3 protein. The table shows some 30,000 distinct CDR3 sequences, with around 5.9% occurring only once. CDR3 length: 16 amino acids. Losses at the gene ends were 6 bases for V and 3 bases for J; bases not matched to a gene: 13. This clonotype showed up many times. The sample comprised CD4+ T cells from blood. The receptor's source is a woman in her forties or fifties in good health. The chain joins TRBV12-3 or TRBV12-4 to TRBJ1-1; 7 bases fit TRBD1. The CDR3 protein is CASSRRGVGDHTEAFF. DNA of the CDR3: TGTGCCAGCAGCCGCAGGGGGGTTGGGGACCACACTGAAGCTTTCTTT.